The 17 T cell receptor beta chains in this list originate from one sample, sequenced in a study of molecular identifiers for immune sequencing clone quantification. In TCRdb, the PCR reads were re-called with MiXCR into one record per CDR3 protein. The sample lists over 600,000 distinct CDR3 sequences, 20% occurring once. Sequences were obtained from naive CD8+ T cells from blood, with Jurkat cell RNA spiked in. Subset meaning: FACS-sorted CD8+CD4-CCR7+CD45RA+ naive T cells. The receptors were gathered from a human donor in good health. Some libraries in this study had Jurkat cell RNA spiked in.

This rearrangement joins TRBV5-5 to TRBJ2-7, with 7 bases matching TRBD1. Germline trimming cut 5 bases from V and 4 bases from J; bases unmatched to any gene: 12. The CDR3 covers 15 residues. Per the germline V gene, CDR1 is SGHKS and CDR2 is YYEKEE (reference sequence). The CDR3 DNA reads TGTGCCAGCAGAGACCCGGGACAGAAACATTACGAGCAGTACTTC. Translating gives CASRDPGQKHYEQYF.

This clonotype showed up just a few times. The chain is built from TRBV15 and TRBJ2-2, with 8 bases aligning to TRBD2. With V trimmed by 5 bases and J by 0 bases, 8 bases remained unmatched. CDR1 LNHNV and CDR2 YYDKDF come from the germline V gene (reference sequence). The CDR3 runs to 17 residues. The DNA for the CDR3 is TGTGCCACCAGCCTAACCACTAGCGGAGCGAACACCGGGGAGCTGTTTTTT. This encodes CATSLTTSGANTGELFF.

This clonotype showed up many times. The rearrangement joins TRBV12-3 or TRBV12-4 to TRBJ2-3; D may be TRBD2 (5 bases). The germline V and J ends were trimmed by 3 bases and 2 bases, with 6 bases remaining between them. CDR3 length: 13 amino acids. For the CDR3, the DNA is TGTGCCAGCAGTTTTCTAGCCACAGATACGCAGTATTTT. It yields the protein CASSFLATDTQYF.

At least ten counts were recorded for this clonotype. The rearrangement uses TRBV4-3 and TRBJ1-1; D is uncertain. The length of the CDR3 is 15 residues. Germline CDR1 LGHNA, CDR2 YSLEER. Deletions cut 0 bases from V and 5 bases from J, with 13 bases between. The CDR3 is CASSQDLLRETEAFF. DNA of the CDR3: TGCGCCAGCAGCCAAGATCTGCTCCGAGAGACTGAAGCTTTCTTT.

CDR3 bases: TGTGCCACCAGTGATCCTGACAGGACCAGAAGCGGGCAGTTCTTC. Protein: CATSDPDRTRSGQFF. The chain couples TRBV24-1 to TRBJ2-1; TRBD1 is a possible D gene (6 bases). V was clipped by 3 bases and J by 12 bases, with 20 bases between them. CDR1 KGHDR and CDR2 SFDVKD come from the germline V gene. The CDR3 has 15 residues.

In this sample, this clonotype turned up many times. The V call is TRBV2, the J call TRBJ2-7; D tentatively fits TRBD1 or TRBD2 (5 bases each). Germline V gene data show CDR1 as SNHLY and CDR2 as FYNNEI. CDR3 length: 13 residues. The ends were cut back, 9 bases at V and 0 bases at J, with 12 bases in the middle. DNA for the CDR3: TGTGCCAGTAGTTGGGGGAACTCCTACGAGCAGTACTTC. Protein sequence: CASSWGNSYEQYF.

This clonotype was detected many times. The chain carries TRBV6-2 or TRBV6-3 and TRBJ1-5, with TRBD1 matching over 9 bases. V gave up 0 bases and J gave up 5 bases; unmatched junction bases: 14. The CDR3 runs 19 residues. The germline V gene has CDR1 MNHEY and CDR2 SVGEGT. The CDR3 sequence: CASSYSSGTGGAGYQPQHF. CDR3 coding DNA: TGTGCCAGCAGTTACTCATCTGGTACAGGGGGCGCGGGCTATCAGCCCCAGCATTTT.

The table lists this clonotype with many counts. The CDR3: CSAREPTGASTDTQYF. The CDR3 DNA sequence: TGCAGTGCTAGAGAACCCACGGGGGCTAGCACAGATACGCAGTATTTT. V gene TRBV20-1 combines with J gene TRBJ2-3; D might be TRBD1 or TRBD2, each matching 6 bases. CDR3 size: 16 residues. V lost 0 bases to trimming and J lost 0 bases, with 13 bases between them. Germline lookup yields CDR1 DFQATT and CDR2 SNEGSKA (reference sequence).

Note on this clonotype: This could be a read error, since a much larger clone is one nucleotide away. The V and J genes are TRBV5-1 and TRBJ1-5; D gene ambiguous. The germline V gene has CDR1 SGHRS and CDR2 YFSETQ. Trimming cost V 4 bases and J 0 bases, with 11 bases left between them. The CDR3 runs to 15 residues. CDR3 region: CASSLSTDSNQPQHF. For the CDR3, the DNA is TGCGCCAGCAGCCTGAGTACGGATAGCAATCAGCCCCAGCATTTT.

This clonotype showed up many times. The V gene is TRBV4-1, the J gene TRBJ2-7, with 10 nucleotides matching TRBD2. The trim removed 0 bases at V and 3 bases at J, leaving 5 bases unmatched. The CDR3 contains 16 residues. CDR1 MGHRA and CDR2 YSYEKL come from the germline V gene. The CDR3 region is CASSQDRLAGDYEQYF. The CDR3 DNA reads TGCGCCAGCAGCCAAGATAGGCTAGCGGGGGACTACGAGCAGTACTTC.

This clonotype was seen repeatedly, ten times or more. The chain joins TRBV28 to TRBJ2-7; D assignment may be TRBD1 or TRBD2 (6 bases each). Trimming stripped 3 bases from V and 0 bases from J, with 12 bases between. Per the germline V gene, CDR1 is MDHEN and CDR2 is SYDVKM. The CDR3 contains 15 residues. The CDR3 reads CASSFGGRSSYEQYF. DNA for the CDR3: TGTGCCAGCAGTTTCGGGGGCAGGAGCTCCTACGAGCAGTACTTC.

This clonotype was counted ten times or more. In nucleotides, the CDR3 is TGTGCCAGCACCCATTGGCAGGGGAGCTCCTACGAGCAGTACTTC. Protein product: CASTHWQGSSYEQYF. The rearrangement joins TRBV6-5 to TRBJ2-7, with a weak D call TRBD1 (6 bases). V lost 7 bases and J 0 bases, leaving 16 bases between the germline ends. This CDR3 region has 15 residues. Germline CDR1 MNHEY, CDR2 SVGAGI.

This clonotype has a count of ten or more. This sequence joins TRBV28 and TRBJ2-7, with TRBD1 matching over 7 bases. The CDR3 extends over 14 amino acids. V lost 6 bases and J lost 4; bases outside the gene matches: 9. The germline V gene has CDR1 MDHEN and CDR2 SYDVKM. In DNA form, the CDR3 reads TGTGCCAGCAGCCCCCAAGGGGGCTCTTACGAGCAGTACTTC. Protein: CASSPQGGSYEQYF.

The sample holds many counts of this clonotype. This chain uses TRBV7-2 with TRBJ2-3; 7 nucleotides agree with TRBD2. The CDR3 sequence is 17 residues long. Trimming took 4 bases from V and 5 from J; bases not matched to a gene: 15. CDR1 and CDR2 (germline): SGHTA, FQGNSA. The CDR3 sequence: CASSSSPGGSGVDTQYF. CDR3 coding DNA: TGTGCCAGCAGCTCCAGTCCTGGCGGGAGCGGAGTAGATACGCAGTATTTT.

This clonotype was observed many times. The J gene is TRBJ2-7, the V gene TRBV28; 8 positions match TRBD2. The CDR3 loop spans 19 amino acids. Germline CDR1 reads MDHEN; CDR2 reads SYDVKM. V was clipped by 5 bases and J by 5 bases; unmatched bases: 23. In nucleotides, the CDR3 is TGTGCCAGCAGTCCACCCTCTACAATAGCGGGAAGGCCTTTTAACGAGCAGTACTTC. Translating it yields CASSPPSTIAGRPFNEQYF.

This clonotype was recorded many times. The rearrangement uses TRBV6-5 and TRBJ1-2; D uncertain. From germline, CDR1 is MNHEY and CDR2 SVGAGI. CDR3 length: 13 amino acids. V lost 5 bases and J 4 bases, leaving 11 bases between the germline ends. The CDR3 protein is CASSVGSAYGYTF. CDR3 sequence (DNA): TGTGCCAGCAGTGTGGGGTCGGCCTATGGCTACACCTTC.

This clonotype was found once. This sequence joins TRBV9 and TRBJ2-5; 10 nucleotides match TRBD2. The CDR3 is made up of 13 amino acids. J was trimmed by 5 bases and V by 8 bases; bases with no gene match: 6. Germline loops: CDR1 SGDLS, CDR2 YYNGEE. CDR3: CASSSGSPETQYF. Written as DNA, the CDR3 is TGTGCCAGTTCTAGCGGGAGTCCGGAGACCCAGTACTTC.